The 26 T cell receptor beta chains below all came from one sample that was sequenced in a study of chemoradiotherapy in HPV16-positive cancers. Clones were read by immunoSEQ multiplex PCR, and TCRdb kept only the in-frame ones, dropping some. The sample consists of 9,500 to 15,000 clones, roughly 90% of them appearing once. This sample was taken from a patient who underwent chemoradiotherapy. Receptors were obtained from a human donor with HPV-associated anogenital cancer.

The chain employs TRBV9 and TRBJ2-5; 10 nucleotides match TRBD1. Germline CDR1 and CDR2: SGDLS and YYNGEE. The CDR3 has 19 residues. V trimming: 3 bases; J trimming: 4 bases; junction bases outside the gene matches: 18. DNA of the CDR3: TGTGCCAGCAGCGCCGGGACAGGGGTCATGCGGGAGTTGGGAGAGACCCAGTACTTC. It is translated as CASSAGTGVMRELGETQYF.

The chain is built from TRBV14 and TRBJ2-5; 11 bases match TRBD1. The ends lost 3 bases at V and 3 bases at J; junction bases unmatched: 12. The CDR3 extends over 18 amino acids. CDR1 is SGHDN, CDR2 FVKESK, per germline. This CDR3 reads CASSQFGVRDRGKETQYF. For the CDR3, the DNA is TGTGCCAGCAGCCAGTTTGGCGTCCGGGACAGGGGGAAAGAGACCCAGTACTTC.

The chain is built from TRBV10-2 and TRBJ2-7; TRBD2 matches 7 bases. The CDR3 spans 14 residues. Germline assignment: CDR1 WSHSY and CDR2 SAAADI. Germline trimming cut 7 bases from V and 5 bases from J; bases unmatched to any gene: 11. The CDR3 loop reads CASNFGRGLNEQYF. CDR3 coding DNA: TGCGCCAGCAATTTTGGGCGGGGGTTGAACGAGCAGTACTTC.

This chain connects TRBV29-1 to TRBJ1-1; 9 positions match TRBD1. J gave up 2 bases and V 2 bases, and 3 bases lay outside the gene matches. The CDR3 sequence is 14 residues long. CDR1 is SQVTM, CDR2 ANQGSEA, per germline. The CDR3, as DNA: TGCAGCGTTGAAAGGGACAGGGACAACACTGAAGCTTTCTTT. Its protein product is CSVERDRDNTEAFF.

This chain joins TRBV10-3 and TRBJ2-7, with D unclear. V dropped 2 bases and J dropped 4 bases, with 6 bases sitting between them. Germline V gene lookup returns CDR1 ENHRY and CDR2 SYGVKD. The CDR3 extends over 12 amino acids. CDR3 amino acids: CAISEGGYEQYF. The CDR3 coding sequence is TGTGCCATCAGTGAGGGCGGTTACGAGCAGTACTTC.

This clone appeared once. The genes are TRBV2 and TRBJ2-2, with D perhaps matching TRBD2 (6 bases). Per the germline V gene, CDR1 is SNHLY and CDR2 is FYNNEI. The ends were cut back, 11 bases at V and 4 bases at J, with 14 bases in the middle. The CDR3 runs 13 residues. CDR3 amino acids: CAYWTTITGELFF. The CDR3, as DNA: TGTGCCTACTGGACTACCATCACCGGGGAGCTGTTTTTT.

In this sample, this clone turned up once. The gene calls are TRBV7-2 and TRBJ1-4; D is undetermined. This CDR3 has 14 amino acids. Trimming took off 5 bases at V and 3 bases at J, with 10 bases between the two ends. Germline assignment: CDR1 SGHTA and CDR2 FQGNSA. As DNA, the CDR3 is TGTGCCAGCAGCCCCAGTTCAGCTAATGAAAAACTGTTTTTT. Its translation is CASSPSSANEKLFF.

V usage is TRBV11-2 and J usage is TRBJ2-2, with 8 bases identical to TRBD1. The CDR3 spans 13 residues. From germline, CDR1 is SGHAT and CDR2 FQNNGV. V was pared by 1 base and J by 9 bases, with 1 base of the junction left unmatched. In DNA form, the CDR3 reads TGTGCCAGCAGCTTAGGACAGGGGTGGGAGCTGTTTTTT. This translates into CASSLGQGWELFF.

The chain joins TRBV9 to TRBJ1-4; 10 bases are a match to TRBD1. Trimming removed 4 bases from V and 7 bases from J; junction bases left unmatched: 7. The CDR3 consists of 15 residues. In germline, CDR1 is SGDLS, CDR2 YYNGEE. The CDR3 nucleotides read TGTGCCAGCAGCCCACGGACAGGGGGGTTTGAAAAACTGTTTTTT. As protein: CASSPRTGGFEKLFF.

The chain is built from TRBV29-1 and TRBJ2-7, with 8 positions matching TRBD2. The V gene's germline CDR1 is SQVTM and CDR2 ANQGSEA. With V trimmed by 4 bases and J by 6 bases, 11 bases remained unmatched. This CDR3 spans 14 amino acids. The CDR3 nucleotides are TGCAGCGTTGTCCCAGCGGGAGTAATACGCGAGCAGTACTTC. This sequence encodes CSVVPAGVIREQYF.

The genes are TRBV29-1 and TRBJ1-2; D is perhaps TRBD1 (5 bases). CDR3 length: 16 amino acids. Germline-derived CDR1 and CDR2 are SQVTM and ANQGSEA. The V gene lost 0 bases and the J gene lost 1 base, with 15 bases spanning the gap. CDR3 in DNA: TGCAGCGTTGAAGATAGGACAAGGCCATATAACTATGGCTACACCTTC. It is translated as CSVEDRTRPYNYGYTF.

The rearrangement links TRBV5-4 to TRBJ2-7; 10 bases match TRBD2. Per the germline V gene, CDR1 is SGHNT and CDR2 is YYREEE (reference sequence). V lost 3 bases, J lost 4 bases, and 4 bases stayed unmatched. The CDR3 extends over 14 amino acids. CDR3 in amino acids: CASSWSGRGYEQYF. The CDR3, as DNA: TGTGCCAGCAGCTGGAGCGGGAGGGGTTACGAGCAGTACTTC.

This sequence joins TRBV30 and TRBJ2-6; D is uncertain. The germline gives CDR1 GTSNPN, CDR2 SVGIG (reference sequence). Deletions cut 1 base from V and 4 bases from J, with 29 bases between. The CDR3 has 21 amino acids. The CDR3 here is CAWSEPYHASPRDAGANVLTF. As DNA, the CDR3 is TGTGCCTGGAGTGAGCCCTATCATGCCTCTCCAAGGGATGCGGGGGCCAACGTCCTGACTTTC.

V is TRBV5-1 and J is TRBJ1-5; no reliable D call. This CDR3 region has 14 residues. The V gene's germline CDR1 is SGHRS and CDR2 YFSETQ. The germline V and J ends were trimmed by 2 bases and 2 bases, with 8 bases remaining between them. The CDR3 nucleotides read TGCGCCAGCAGCTTAGACACAGGCAATCAGCCCCAGCATTTT. Translating gives CASSLDTGNQPQHF.

The chain recombines TRBV11-2 with TRBJ2-1, with a tentative D call TRBD1 (6 bases). There are 13 residues in the CDR3. V shed 1 base and J shed 7 bases, with 8 bases lying between them. CDR1 SGHAT and CDR2 FQNNGV come from the germline V gene. The CDR3 DNA follows: TGTGCCAGCAGCTTAGTAGGACAGAATGAGCAGTTCTTC. Protein sequence: CASSLVGQNEQFF.

The chain uses TRBV10-3 and TRBJ1-4, with D uncertain. The CDR3 runs 13 residues. Between the trimmed V and J ends, which lost 6 bases and 4 bases, there was a span of 9 bases. Germline lookup yields CDR1 ENHRY and CDR2 SYGVKD. The DNA of the CDR3 is TGTGCCATCAGCCTCAGCGGTAATGAAAAACTGTTTTTT. Protein product: CAISLSGNEKLFF.

The rearrangement joins TRBV27 to TRBJ1-6; D ambiguous. CDR1 is MNHEY, CDR2 SMNVEV, per germline (reference sequence). The CDR3 runs 14 residues. The V and J ends lost 0 bases and 10 bases respectively, with 10 bases between them. The CDR3 spells CASSLSSPTSPLHF. CDR3 coding DNA: TGTGCCAGCAGTTTATCGAGCCCCACGTCACCCCTCCACTTT.

The V gene is TRBV10-1, the J gene TRBJ1-1, with D uncertain. CDR1 WNHNN and CDR2 SYGVQD come from the germline V gene (reference sequence). The V end lost 2 bases, the J end lost 1 base, and 5 bases lay between the germline ends. This CDR3 has 13 residues. This chain's CDR3 is CASSENRNTEAFF. The CDR3 region has the DNA TGCGCCAGCAGTGAGAACAGGAACACTGAAGCTTTCTTT.

The rearrangement joins TRBV6-1 to TRBJ1-3, with TRBD1 as a possible D gene (5 bases). The length of the CDR3 is 13 residues. Trimming removed 7 bases at V and 4 bases at J, with 11 bases between. Germline values: CDR1 MNHNS, CDR2 SASEGT. The CDR3 bases are TGTGCCAGCACTGGGGCAGGGGGAAACACCATATATTTT. Its translation is CASTGAGGNTIYF.

The chain employs TRBV5-1 and TRBJ2-1; 12 nucleotides align to TRBD2. CDR3 length equals 15 residues. From germline, CDR1 is SGHRS and CDR2 YFSETQ. With 0 bases clipped from V and 9 bases from J, the junction kept 4 bases outside the gene matches. CDR3 protein: CASSLELAGGPEQFF. The CDR3 DNA follows: TGCGCCAGCAGCTTGGAGCTAGCGGGAGGGCCTGAGCAGTTCTTC.

The chain carries TRBV10-2 and TRBJ2-7; 7 bases fit TRBD2. The CDR3 runs to 14 residues. J was trimmed by 1 base and V by 6 bases; bases with no gene match: 6. Germline V gene data show CDR1 as WSHSY and CDR2 as SAAADI. The CDR3 loop is CASRESGASYEQYF. The CDR3 DNA sequence: TGCGCCAGCAGGGAAAGCGGGGCGTCCTACGAGCAGTACTTC.

This clone was seen just once. V is TRBV5-1 and J is TRBJ1-1; D is undetermined. Germline values: CDR1 SGHRS, CDR2 YFSETQ. Trimming shortened V by 0 bases and J by 1 base, and 13 bases separated the two germline ends. The CDR3 contains 16 residues. The chain's CDR3 is CASSLDGVSTNTEAFF. The CDR3 nucleotides are TGCGCCAGCAGCTTGGATGGGGTTAGCACGAACACTGAAGCTTTCTTT.

The rearrangement links TRBV4-2 to TRBJ2-2; a possible D gene is TRBD1 (5 bases). This CDR3 has 14 amino acids. Germline-derived CDR1 and CDR2 are LGHNA and YNFKEQ. V dropped 0 bases and J dropped 6 bases, with 8 bases sitting between them. CDR3 sequence (DNA): TGTGCCAGCAGCCAAGATCAGGGTGCCGGGGAGCTGTTTTTT. Protein sequence: CASSQDQGAGELFF.

The rearrangement uses TRBV10-2 and TRBJ1-1; 8 positions agree with TRBD1. Losses at the gene ends were 6 bases for V and 1 base for J; bases not matched to a gene: 10. CDR1 and CDR2 from the germline V gene are WSHSY and SAAADI. The CDR3 is 16 residues long. CDR3 bases: TGCGCCAGCAGACGGAGCCAGGGGGCGAGGAACACTGAAGCTTTCTTT. Residues: CASRRSQGARNTEAFF.

V and J are TRBV6-5 and TRBJ2-2, with a tentative D call TRBD2 (5 bases). The ends were cut back, 3 bases at V and 5 bases at J, with 16 bases in the middle. CDR1 and CDR2 from the germline V gene are MNHEY and SVGAGI. This CDR3 has 16 residues. The CDR3 region has the DNA TGTGCCAGCAGTTATCCCAGCGGACTCTTTACCGGGGAGCTGTTTTTT. It encodes CASSYPSGLFTGELFF.

The CDR3 bases are TGTGCCTGGAGGGTAGCGGGGTCAGGAAACATTCAGTACTTC. Encoded protein: CAWRVAGSGNIQYF. This sequence joins TRBV30 and TRBJ2-4; 8 nucleotides agree with TRBD2. Germline CDR1 reads GTSNPN; CDR2 reads SVGIG (reference sequence). The CDR3 runs to 14 residues. The V gene end was trimmed by 3 bases and the J gene end by 6 bases; junction bases not matched to a gene: 7.